Reported below is one TCR beta chain. There is no known antigen for this receptor. There are no base qualities to consult, and no much larger clone falls within one base. Sequencing instrument: Illumina MiSeq. For TCRbeta CDR3 amplification, the template was genomic DNA taken from the sorted T cell subsets. Multiplex PCR with 30 forward and 13 reverse primers amplified the TCRbeta CDR3 region. AMPure XP beads were used to purify the PCR products, after which a second approximately 25-cycle PCR added indices and adaptors. Before sequencing, the libraries were purified from gel with the QIAquick Gel Extraction Kit. On the authors' methods: FLASH was used to merge paired-end reads, and IgBLAST was used to align the merged reads to IMGT V, D and J germline references. Reads with below 70% alignment identity to germline references were discarded, leaving around 12 million reads study-wide. IMGT definitions were followed to assign CDR3 boundaries, reading frame and productivity. Clones at or above 1% of reads were defined as highly-expanded clones, and diversity was measured by normalized Shannon entropy. Unpaired two-tailed t-tests were used to test for differences in Shannon entropy between groups. Using fastp at Q25 and MiXCR, TCRdb reprocessed the public reads and kept productive beta chains. Under each unique CDR3 protein, matching rows form one entry showing the most common genes and DNA. The V and J calls and clone size are TCRdb's, not the authors'. The sample table lists a few hundred thousand distinct CDR3 sequences, 45% to 60% of them with a count of one. The ten largest make up roughly 15% of the sample.

The germline V gene provides CDR1 SGHVS and CDR2 FQNEAQ. Including the terminal cysteine and phenylalanine, the CDR3 comprises 16 residues. Here the CDR3 DNA is all that survives: 48 bases in frame from base 1. V lost 4 bases and J lost 4 bases, and the count of bases not matched to a germline gene is 8. This sample was included in a study of type 1 and type 2 diabetes patients (dated by TCRdb to about 2016). The study in broad terms: About ten type 1 diabetes patients, four type 2 diabetes patients and six nondiabetic controls were recruited in China to form the cohort. Across the study, CD4+ and CD8+ T cells were positively selected from PBMCs using CD4 or CD8 MicroBeads on MACS columns. The whole study generated fewer than 25 million paired-end reads. The study profiled TCRbeta repertoires by high-throughput sequencing to compare type 1 diabetes, type 2 diabetes and nondiabetic individuals. Type 2 diabetes patients were used as a disease comparison group for the type 1 diabetes patients. V gene usage was similar between 20-cycle and roughly 25-cycle amplification, suggesting similar primer efficiencies and random PCR bias. Sequencing of the TCRbeta libraries was paired-end and was performed on Illumina HiSeq 2000 or MiSeq instruments.

Here is what the overall study found, with its caveats: Type 2 diabetes and control samples had highly correlated V and J gene usage patterns, with an average between-sample correlation of roughly 0.97. Study groups were not matched for age and gender, which possibly biased interpretation. Because only a limited number of T2D and control samples were sequenced, some T1D-only HECs might also be present in more T2D or control samples. Type 2 diabetes patients had few highly-expanded CD4+ clones, median one, accounting for a median approximately 4% of reads. In both CD4+ and CD8+ T cells, type 2 diabetes repertoires were highly diverse and significantly more diverse than type 1 diabetes repertoires.

Every diabetic patient fulfilled standard classification criteria for type 1 or type 2 diabetes, and glucose and C-peptide were evaluated using WHO-recommended methods. Donors with other autoimmune diseases or infections within the previous four weeks were excluded. Roughly 9.8 milliliters of peripheral blood were collected from each participant. PBMCs were isolated with LymphoPrep density separation. The chain is assembled from TRBV7-8 and TRBJ1-4, and 8 bases in between align with TRBD1. This TCR derives from a man between 18 and 35 years old with type 2 diabetes. The material sequenced was peripheral blood mononuclear cells (PBMCs). The DNA is as follows: TGTGCCAGCAGCTCGCGCCGACAGGGGTATAATGAAAAACTGTTTTTT. Its protein product is CASSSRRQGYNEKLFF.